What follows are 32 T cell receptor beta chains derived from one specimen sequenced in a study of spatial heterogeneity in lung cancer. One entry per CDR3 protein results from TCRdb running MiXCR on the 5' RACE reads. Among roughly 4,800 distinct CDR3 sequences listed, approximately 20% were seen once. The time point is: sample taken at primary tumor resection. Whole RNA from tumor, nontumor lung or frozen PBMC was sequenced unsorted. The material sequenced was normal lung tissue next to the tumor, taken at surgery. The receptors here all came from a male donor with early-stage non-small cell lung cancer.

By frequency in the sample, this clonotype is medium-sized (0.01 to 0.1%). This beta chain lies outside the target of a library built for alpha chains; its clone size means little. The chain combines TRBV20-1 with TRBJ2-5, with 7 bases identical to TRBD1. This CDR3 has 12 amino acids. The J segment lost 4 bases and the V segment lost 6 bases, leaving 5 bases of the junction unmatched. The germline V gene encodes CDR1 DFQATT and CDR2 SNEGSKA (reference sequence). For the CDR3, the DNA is TGCAGTGCAAGACAGGGTCGAGAGACCCAGTACTTC. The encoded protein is CSARQGRETQYF.

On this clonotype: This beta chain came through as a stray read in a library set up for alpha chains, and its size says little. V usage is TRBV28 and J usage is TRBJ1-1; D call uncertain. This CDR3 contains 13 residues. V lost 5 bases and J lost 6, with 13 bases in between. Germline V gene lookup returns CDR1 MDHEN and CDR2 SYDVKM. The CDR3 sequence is CASSIERWAEAFF. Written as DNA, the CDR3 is TGTGCCAGCAGTATTGAGCGATGGGCTGAAGCTTTCTTT.

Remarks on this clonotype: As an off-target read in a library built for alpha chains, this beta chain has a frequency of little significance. The CDR3 DNA sequence: TGTGCCAGCAGCGAGGGGATTGCGGGGGGGTCTTTCGCAGATACGCAGTATTTT. Amino acid sequence: CASSEGIAGGSFADTQYF. The V and J genes are TRBV7-8 and TRBJ2-3; 9 bases match TRBD2. CDR3 length equals 18 residues. The germline V gene has CDR1 SGHVS and CDR2 FQNEAQ. The J segment lost 4 bases and the V segment lost 5 bases, leaving 16 bases of the junction unmatched.

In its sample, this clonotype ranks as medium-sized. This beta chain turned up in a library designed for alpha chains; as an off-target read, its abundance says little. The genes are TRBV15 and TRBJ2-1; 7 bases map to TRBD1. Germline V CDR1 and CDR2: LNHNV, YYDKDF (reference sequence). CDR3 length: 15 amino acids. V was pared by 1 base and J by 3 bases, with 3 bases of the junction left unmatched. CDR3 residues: CATSRAQGYYNEQFF. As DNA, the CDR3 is TGTGCCACCAGCAGAGCACAGGGGTACTACAATGAGCAGTTCTTC. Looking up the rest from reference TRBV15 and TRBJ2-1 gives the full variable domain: DAMVIQNPRYQVTQFGKPVTLSCSQTLNHNVMYWYQQKSSQAPKLLFHYYDKDFNNEADTPDNFQSRRPNTSFCFLDIRSPGLGDTAMYLCATSRAQGYYNEQFFGPGTRLTVL.

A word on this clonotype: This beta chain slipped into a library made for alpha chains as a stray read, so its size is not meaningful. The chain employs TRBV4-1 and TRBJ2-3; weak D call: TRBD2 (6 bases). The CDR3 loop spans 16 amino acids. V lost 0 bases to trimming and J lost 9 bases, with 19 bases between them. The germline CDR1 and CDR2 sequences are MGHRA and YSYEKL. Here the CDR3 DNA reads TGCGCCAGCAGCCAAGATGGGATGGTGGGAGGAGAGACGCAGTATTTT. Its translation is CASSQDGMVGGETQYF.

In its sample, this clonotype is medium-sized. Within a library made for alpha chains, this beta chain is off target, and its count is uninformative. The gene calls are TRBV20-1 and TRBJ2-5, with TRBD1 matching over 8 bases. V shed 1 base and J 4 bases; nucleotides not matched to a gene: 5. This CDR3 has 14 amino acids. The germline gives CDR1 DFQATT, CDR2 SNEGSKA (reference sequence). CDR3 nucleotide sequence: TGCAGTGCTAGAGTCGGGACAGGCGGAGAGACCCAGTACTTC. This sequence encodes CSARVGTGGETQYF.

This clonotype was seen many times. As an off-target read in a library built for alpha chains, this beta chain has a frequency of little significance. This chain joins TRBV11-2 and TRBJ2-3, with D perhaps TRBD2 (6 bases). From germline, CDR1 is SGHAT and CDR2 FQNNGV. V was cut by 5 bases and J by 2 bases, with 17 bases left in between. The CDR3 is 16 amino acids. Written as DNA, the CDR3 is TGTGCCAGCAGCAATTCACCCGCGGGGAACACAGATACGCAGTATTTT. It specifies CASSNSPAGNTDTQYF. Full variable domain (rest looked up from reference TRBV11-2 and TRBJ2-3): EAGVAQSPRYKIIEKRQSVAFWCNPISGHATLYWYQQILGQGPKLLIQFQNNGVVDDSQLPKDRFSAERLKGVDSTLKIQPAKLEDSAVYLCASSNSPAGNTDTQYFGPGTRLTVL.

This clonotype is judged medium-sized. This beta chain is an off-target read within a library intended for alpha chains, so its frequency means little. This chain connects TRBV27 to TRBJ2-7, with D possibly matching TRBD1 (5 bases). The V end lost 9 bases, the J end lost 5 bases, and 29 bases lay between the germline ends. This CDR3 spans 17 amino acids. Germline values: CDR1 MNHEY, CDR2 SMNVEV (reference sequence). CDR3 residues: CASSTGQGWGKVHEQYV. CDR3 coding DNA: TGTGCCAGTAGCACGGGTCAGGGATGGGGAAAGGTCCACGAGCAGTACGTC.

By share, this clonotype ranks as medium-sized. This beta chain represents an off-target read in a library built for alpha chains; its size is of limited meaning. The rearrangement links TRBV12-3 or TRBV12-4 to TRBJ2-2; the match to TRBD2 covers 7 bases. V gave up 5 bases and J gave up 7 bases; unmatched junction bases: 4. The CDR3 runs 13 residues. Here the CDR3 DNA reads TGTGCCAGCAGTCCCACTAGCGTCGGGGAGCTGTTTTTT. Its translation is CASSPTSVGELFF.

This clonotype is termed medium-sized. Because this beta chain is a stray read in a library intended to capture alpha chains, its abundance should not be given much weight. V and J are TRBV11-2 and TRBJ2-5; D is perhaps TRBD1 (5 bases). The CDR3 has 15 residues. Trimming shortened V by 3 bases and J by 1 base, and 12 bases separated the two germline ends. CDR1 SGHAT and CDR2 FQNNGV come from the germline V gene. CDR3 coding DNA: TGTGCCAGCAGCTTCTTCGGGCAGGGCCAAGAGACCCAGTACTTC. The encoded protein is CASSFFGQGQETQYF.

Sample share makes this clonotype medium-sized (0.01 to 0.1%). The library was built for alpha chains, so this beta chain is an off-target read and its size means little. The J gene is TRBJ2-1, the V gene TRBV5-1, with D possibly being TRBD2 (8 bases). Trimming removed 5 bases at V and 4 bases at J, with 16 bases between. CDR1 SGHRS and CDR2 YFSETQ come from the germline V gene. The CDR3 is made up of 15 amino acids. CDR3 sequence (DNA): TGCGCCAGCAGAGAAGTAGCGGGACAGTACAATGAGCAGTTCTTC. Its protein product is CASREVAGQYNEQFF.

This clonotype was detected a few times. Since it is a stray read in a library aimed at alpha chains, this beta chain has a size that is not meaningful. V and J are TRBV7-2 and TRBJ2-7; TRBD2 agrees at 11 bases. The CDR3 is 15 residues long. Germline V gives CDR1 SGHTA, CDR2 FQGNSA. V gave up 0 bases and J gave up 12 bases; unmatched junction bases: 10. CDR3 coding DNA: TGTGCCAGCAGCTTAGCCCCGACTAGCGGGGCGGTAGGGTACTTC. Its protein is CASSLAPTSGAVGYF. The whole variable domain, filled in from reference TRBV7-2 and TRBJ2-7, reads GAGVSQSPSNKVTEKGKDVELRCDPISGHTALYWYRQSLGQGLEFLIYFQGNSAPDKSGLPSDRFSAERTGGSVSTLTIQRTQQEDSAVYLCASSLAPTSGAVGYFGPGTRLTVT.

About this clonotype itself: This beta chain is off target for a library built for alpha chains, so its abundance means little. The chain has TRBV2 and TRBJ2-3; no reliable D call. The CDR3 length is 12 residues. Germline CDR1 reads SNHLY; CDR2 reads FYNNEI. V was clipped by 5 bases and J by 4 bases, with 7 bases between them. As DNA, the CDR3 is TGTGCCAGCAGTTTGACTGCAGATACGCAGTATTTT. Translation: CASSLTADTQYF. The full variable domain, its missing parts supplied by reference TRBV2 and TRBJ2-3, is EPEVTQTPSHQVTQMGQEVILRCVPISNHLYFYWYRQILGQKVEFLVSFYNNEISEKSEIFDDQFSVERPDGSNFTLKIRSTKLEDSAMYFCASSLTADTQYFGPGTRLTVL.

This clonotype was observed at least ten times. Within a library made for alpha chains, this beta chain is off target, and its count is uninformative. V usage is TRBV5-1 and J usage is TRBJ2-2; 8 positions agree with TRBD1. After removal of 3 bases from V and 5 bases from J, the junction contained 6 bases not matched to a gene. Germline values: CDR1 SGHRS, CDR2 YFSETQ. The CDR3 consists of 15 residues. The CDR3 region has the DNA TGCGCCAGCAGCTCGGACAGGGCGCTGACCGGGGAGCTGTTTTTT. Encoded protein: CASSSDRALTGELFF.

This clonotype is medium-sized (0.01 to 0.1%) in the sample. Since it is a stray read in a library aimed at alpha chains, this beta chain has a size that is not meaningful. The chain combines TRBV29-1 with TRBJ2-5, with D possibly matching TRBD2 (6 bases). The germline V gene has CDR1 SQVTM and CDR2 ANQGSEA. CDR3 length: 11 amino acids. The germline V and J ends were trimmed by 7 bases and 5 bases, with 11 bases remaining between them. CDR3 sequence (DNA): TGCAGCGGGGGACTCCTGGAGACCCAGTACTTC. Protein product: CSGGLLETQYF.

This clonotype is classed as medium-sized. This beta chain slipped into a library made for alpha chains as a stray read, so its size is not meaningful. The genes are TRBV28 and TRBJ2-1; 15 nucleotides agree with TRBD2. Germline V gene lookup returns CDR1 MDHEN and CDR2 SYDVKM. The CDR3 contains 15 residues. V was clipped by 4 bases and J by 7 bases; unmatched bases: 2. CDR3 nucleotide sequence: TGTGCCAGCAGTTACGGACTAGCGGGAGGGAATGAGCAGTTCTTC. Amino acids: CASSYGLAGGNEQFF. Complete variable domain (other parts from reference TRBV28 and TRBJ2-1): DVKVTQSSRYLVKRTGEKVFLECVQDMDHENMFWYRQDPGLGLRLIYFSYDVKMKEKGDIPEGYSVSREKKERFSLILESASTNQTSMYLCASSYGLAGGNEQFFGPGTRLTVL.

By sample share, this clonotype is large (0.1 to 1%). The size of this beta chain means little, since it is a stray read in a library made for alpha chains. CDR3 loop: CASSPDRGVTDTQYF. As DNA, the CDR3 is TGTGCCAGCAGTCCCGACAGGGGTGTGACAGATACGCAGTATTTT. The chain is built from TRBV2 and TRBJ2-3; 8 nucleotides align to TRBD1. CDR1 and CDR2 (germline): SNHLY, FYNNEI. Losses at the gene ends were 5 bases for V and 3 bases for J; bases not matched to a gene: 7. The CDR3 has 15 amino acids.

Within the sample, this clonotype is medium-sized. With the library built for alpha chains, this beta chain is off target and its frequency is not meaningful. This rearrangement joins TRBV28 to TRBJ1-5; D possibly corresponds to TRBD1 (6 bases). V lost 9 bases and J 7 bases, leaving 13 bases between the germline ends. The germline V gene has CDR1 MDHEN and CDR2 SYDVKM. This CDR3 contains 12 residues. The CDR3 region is CASKQGGQPQHF. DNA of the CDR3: TGTGCCAGTAAACAGGGAGGGCAGCCCCAGCATTTT.

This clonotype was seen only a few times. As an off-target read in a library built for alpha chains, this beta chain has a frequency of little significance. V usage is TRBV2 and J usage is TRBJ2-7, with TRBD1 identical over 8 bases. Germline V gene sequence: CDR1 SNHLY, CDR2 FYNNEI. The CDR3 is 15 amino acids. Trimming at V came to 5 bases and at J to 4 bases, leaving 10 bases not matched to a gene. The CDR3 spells CASSTDRGGRYEQYF. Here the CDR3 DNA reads TGTGCCAGCAGTACAGACAGGGGCGGTAGGTACGAGCAGTACTTC.

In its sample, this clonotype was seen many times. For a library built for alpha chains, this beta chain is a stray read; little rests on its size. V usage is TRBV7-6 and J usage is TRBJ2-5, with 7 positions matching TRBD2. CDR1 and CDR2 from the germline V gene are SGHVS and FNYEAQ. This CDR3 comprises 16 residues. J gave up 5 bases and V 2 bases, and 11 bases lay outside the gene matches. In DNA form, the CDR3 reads TGTGCCAGCAGCTTAACTTCGGCAGGGAGGGCGGAGACCCAGTACTTC. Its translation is CASSLTSAGRAETQYF.

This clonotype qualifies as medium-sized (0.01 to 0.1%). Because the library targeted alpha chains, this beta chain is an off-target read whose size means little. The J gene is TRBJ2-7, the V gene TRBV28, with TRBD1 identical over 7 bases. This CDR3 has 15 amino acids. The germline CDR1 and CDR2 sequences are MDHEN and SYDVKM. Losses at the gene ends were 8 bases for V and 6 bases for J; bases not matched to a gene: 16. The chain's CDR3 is CASGRGGSRVREQYF. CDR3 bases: TGTGCCAGCGGCCGAGGGGGCAGTCGGGTGCGCGAGCAGTACTTC.

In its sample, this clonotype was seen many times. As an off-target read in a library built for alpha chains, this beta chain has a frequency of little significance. The chain's CDR3 is CASTPPGTRQETQYF. The CDR3 bases are TGTGCCAGCACCCCCCCCGGGACTAGGCAAGAGACCCAGTACTTC. The chain uses TRBV12-3 or TRBV12-4 and TRBJ2-5; TRBD2 agrees at 8 bases. The V and J ends lost 7 bases and 2 bases, in that order; junction bases with no gene match: 9. The length of the CDR3 is 15 residues.

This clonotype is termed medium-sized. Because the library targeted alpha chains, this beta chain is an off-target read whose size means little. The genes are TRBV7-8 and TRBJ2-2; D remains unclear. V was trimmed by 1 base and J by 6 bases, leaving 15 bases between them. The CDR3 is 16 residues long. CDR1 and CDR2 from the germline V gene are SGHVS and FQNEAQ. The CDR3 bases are TGTGCCAGCAGCTTAGTTCTCGGTGGTGGCGCCGGGGAGCTGTTTTTT. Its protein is CASSLVLGGGAGELFF.

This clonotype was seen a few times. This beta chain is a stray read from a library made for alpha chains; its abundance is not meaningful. CDR3 sequence (DNA): TGTGCCACCAGTGGGCCCCACCTTGAGGAGCAGTTCTTC. Protein product: CATSGPHLEEQFF. V is TRBV24-1 and J is TRBJ2-1, with unresolved D. V lost 5 bases to trimming and J lost 10 bases, with 14 bases between them. Germline V gene sequence: CDR1 KGHDR, CDR2 SFDVKD. This CDR3 spans 13 amino acids.

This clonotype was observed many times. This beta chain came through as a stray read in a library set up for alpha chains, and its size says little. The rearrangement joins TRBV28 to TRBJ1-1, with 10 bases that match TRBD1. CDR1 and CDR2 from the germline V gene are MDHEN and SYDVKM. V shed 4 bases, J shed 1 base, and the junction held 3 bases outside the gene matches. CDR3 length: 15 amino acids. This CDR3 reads CASSSGDRGNTEAFF. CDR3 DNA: TGTGCCAGCAGTTCCGGGGACAGGGGGAACACTGAAGCTTTCTTT.

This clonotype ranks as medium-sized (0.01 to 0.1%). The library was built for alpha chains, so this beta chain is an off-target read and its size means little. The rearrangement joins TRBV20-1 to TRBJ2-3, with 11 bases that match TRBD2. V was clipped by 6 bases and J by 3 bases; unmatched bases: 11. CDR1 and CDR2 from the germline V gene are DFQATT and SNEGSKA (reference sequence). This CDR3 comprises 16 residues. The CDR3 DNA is TGCAGTGCCTATGGGCTAGCGGGAGGAGGTACAGATACGCAGTATTTT. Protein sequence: CSAYGLAGGGTDTQYF.

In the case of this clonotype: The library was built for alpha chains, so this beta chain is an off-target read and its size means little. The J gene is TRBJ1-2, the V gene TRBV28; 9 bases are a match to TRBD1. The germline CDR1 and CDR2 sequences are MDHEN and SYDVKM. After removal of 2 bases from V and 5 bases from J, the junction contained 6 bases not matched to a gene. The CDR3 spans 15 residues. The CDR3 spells CASSLTGGAGYGYTF. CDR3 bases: TGTGCCAGCAGTTTAACAGGGGGCGCAGGTTATGGCTACACCTTC.

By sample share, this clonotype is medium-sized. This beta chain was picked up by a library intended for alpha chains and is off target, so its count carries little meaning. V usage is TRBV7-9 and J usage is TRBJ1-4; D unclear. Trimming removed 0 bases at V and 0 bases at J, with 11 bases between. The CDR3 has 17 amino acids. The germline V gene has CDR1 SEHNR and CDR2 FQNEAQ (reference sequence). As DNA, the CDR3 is TGTGCCAGCAGCTTAGCCCTGTCTACTGCAACTAATGAAAAACTGTTTTTT. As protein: CASSLALSTATNEKLFF.

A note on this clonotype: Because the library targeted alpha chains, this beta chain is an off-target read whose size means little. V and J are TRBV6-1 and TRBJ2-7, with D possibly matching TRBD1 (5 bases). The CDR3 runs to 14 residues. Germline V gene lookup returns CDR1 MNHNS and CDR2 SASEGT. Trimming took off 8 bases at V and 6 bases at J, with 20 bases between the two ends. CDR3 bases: TGTGCCAGCCGCGCCGCCAGGGTTAAGCGCGAGCAGTACTTC. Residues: CASRAARVKREQYF.

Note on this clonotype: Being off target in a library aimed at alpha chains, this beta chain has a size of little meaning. The CDR3 sequence is CASSPGLADEPDEQFF. CDR3 DNA sequence: TGTGCCAGCAGCCCAGGACTAGCGGACGAACCCGACGAGCAGTTCTTC. This chain connects TRBV7-6 to TRBJ2-1; the match to TRBD2 covers 10 bases. Per germline, CDR1 SGHVS and CDR2 FNYEAQ. The CDR3 extends over 16 amino acids. After removal of 5 bases from V and 10 bases from J, the junction contained 14 bases not matched to a gene.

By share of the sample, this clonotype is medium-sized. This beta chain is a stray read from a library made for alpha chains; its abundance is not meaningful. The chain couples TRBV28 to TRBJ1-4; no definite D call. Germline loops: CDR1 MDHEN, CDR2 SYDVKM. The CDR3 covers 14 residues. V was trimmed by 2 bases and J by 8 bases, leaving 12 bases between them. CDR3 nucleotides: TGTGCCAGCAGTTTAATGGGGTCCGGCGAAAAACTGTTTTTT. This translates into CASSLMGSGEKLFF.

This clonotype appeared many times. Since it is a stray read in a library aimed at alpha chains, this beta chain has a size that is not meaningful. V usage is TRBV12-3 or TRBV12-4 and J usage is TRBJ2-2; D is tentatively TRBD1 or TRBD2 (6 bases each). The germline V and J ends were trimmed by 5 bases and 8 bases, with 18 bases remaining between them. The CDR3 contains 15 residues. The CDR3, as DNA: TGTGCCAGCAGTAGAGGGCGAGGGGGGATGGGGGAGCTGTTTTTT. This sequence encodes CASSRGRGGMGELFF.